One sample yielded the 12 T cell receptor beta chains listed below, sequenced in a study of cytomegalovirus exposure and HLA in healthy donors (dated by TCRdb to about 2017). Library creation used the immunoSEQ multiplex PCR assay. TCRdb mirrors the immuneACCESS table, restricted to in-frame sequences. Some clones are absent from its copies; in checked studies, under half trace to an unresolved V gene, and the reason for the others is unknown. The sample includes 240,000 or so clones, with 75% to 90% observed a single time. The ten largest clones represent around 1.3% of the sample. Sequenced: PBMCs. These TCRs come from a woman in her twenties or thirties in good health and CMV-seropositive.

This clone was found a few times. This rearrangement joins TRBV13 to TRBJ2-1; 7 bases are shared with TRBD2. This CDR3 is 15 amino acids long. CDR1 is PRHDT and CDR2 is FYEKMQ in the germline V gene (reference sequence). With 4 bases clipped from V and 4 bases from J, the junction kept 7 bases outside the gene matches. CDR3 DNA: TGTGCCAGCAGCTCCGGGGGGTGGGCATACAATGAGCAGTTCTTC. This codes for CASSSGGWAYNEQFF. Complete variable domain (other parts from reference TRBV13 and TRBJ2-1): AAGVIQSPRHLIKEKRETATLKCYPIPRHDTVYWYQQGPGQDPQFLISFYEKMQSDKGSIPDRFSAQQFSDYHSELNMSSLELGDSALYFCASSSGGWAYNEQFFGPGTRLTVL.

The chain couples TRBV30 to TRBJ1-1; D might be TRBD1 (5 bases). Germline V gene data show CDR1 as GTSNPN and CDR2 as SVGIG (reference sequence). The CDR3 is 14 residues long. Trimming stripped 6 bases from V and 0 bases from J, with 14 bases between. The CDR3 is CACAGFNLNTEAFF. The CDR3 coding sequence is TGTGCCTGTGCAGGGTTTAATTTGAACACTGAAGCTTTCTTT. The full variable domain, rest sourced from reference TRBV30 and TRBJ1-1, is SQTIHQWPATLVQPVGSPLSLECTVEGTSNPNLYWYRQAAGRGLQLLFYSVGIGQISSEVPQNLSASRPQDRQFILSSKKLLLSDSGFYLCACAGFNLNTEAFFGQGTRLTVV.

The chain combines TRBV19 with TRBJ2-2; TRBD2 aligns across 11 bases. CDR1 and CDR2 (germline): LNHDA, SQIVND (reference sequence). The CDR3 consists of 16 residues. The junction had 4 bases not matched to a gene; V was cut back by 5 bases and J by 2 bases. The CDR3 here is CASSLGLAVNTGELFF. For the CDR3, the DNA is TGTGCCAGTAGTTTGGGACTAGCGGTTAACACCGGGGAGCTGTTTTTT.

The rearrangement links TRBV5-1 to TRBJ2-1; 15 bases are shared with TRBD2. V trimming: 6 bases; J trimming: 8 bases; junction bases outside the gene matches: 6. This CDR3 has 15 amino acids. Germline assignment: CDR1 SGHRS and CDR2 YFSETQ. CDR3 sequence: CASTHGLAGGDEQFF. The CDR3 DNA follows: TGCGCCAGCACCCATGGACTAGCGGGAGGGGATGAGCAGTTCTTC. Using reference TRBV5-1 and TRBJ2-1 for the parts outside the CDR3, the full variable domain is KAGVTQTPRYLIKTRGQQVTLSCSPISGHRSVSWYQQTPGQGLQFLFEYFSETQRNKGNFPGRFSGRQFSNSRSEMNVSTLELGDSALYLCASTHGLAGGDEQFFGPGTRLTVL.

V usage is TRBV27 and J usage is TRBJ2-6; TRBD1 agrees at 8 bases. Germline V gene data show CDR1 as MNHEY and CDR2 as SMNVEV (reference sequence). Trimming removed 7 bases from V and 4 bases from J; junction bases left unmatched: 6. There are 15 residues in the CDR3. CDR3 protein: CASTQGVVGANVLTF. The CDR3 DNA reads as TGTGCCAGCACACAGGGGGTAGTCGGGGCCAACGTCCTGACTTTC.

This clone was seen only once. The genes are TRBV21-1 and TRBJ2-7; TRBD1, the D gene given by the table, was not confirmed from the DNA. TRBV21-1 represents a pseudogene. This CDR3 has 14 residues. The CDR3 region is CASSKRQGVSEQYF. In DNA form, the CDR3 reads TGTGCCAGCAGCAAAAGACAGGGGGTCAGCGAGCAGTACTTC.

This sequence joins TRBV28 and TRBJ2-7; 8 bases line up with TRBD1. This CDR3 comprises 16 residues. Germline CDR1 MDHEN, CDR2 SYDVKM. Trimming took 7 bases from V and 0 from J; bases not matched to a gene: 11. DNA for the CDR3: TGTGCCAGCAACTATGGGGCAGGGGGCGCCTCCTACGAGCAGTACTTC. Translated, it gives CASNYGAGGASYEQYF.

This clone has just one count. The chain recombines TRBV27 with TRBJ2-3; D is possibly TRBD2 (6 bases). The CDR3 runs to 15 residues. V gave up 3 bases and J gave up 5 bases, with 15 bases separating them. Germline V gene data show CDR1 as MNHEY and CDR2 as SMNVEV (reference sequence). The CDR3, as DNA: TGTGCCAGCAGTTTGCGCGGGATAGGAGGAGATACGCAGTATTTT. Translating gives CASSLRGIGGDTQYF.

The chain links TRBV7-9 to TRBJ2-1; 7 bases align to TRBD2. With V trimmed by 6 bases and J by 8 bases, 10 bases remained unmatched. The CDR3 loop spans 14 amino acids. In germline, CDR1 is SEHNR, CDR2 FQNEAQ (reference sequence). CDR3 region: CASRSIAGLDEQFF. Here the CDR3 DNA reads TGTGCCAGCAGATCGATAGCGGGTCTGGATGAGCAGTTCTTC.

This sequence joins TRBV30 and TRBJ2-7; perhaps TRBD2 as D (5 bases). CDR1 is GTSNPN and CDR2 is SVGIG in the germline V gene (reference sequence). V was trimmed by 8 bases and J by 6 bases, leaving 17 bases between them. CDR3 length: 12 residues. In DNA form, the CDR3 reads TGTGCCCACGGGCCTAGCCCCCTCGAGCAGTACTTC. The encoded protein is CAHGPSPLEQYF.

This chain uses TRBV6-1 with TRBJ2-5; perhaps TRBD2 as D (5 bases). Germline V gene lookup returns CDR1 MNHNS and CDR2 SASEGT. The CDR3 totals 17 residues. V lost 3 bases and J lost 3, with 20 bases in between. In nucleotides, the CDR3 is TGTGCCAGCAGTGAGGGAGTGGTAGCCGGTCCCAAAGAGACCCAGTACTTC. Translation gives CASSEGVVAGPKETQYF.

The genes are TRBV6-1 and TRBJ2-1; 10 bases agree with TRBD2. The CDR3 runs 14 residues. In germline, CDR1 is MNHNS, CDR2 SASEGT. V shed 5 bases and J 9 bases; nucleotides not matched to a gene: 7. The chain's CDR3 is CASSSSGRALEQFF. In nucleotides, the CDR3 is TGTGCCAGCAGTAGCAGCGGGAGGGCCCTTGAGCAGTTCTTC.